This T cell receptor beta chain was sequenced in a study of T-cell memory formation after mild COVID-19. About the research overall: Among the donors, TCR clusters were largely specific to each donor.

In regard to this clonotype: Its specificity is unknown.

Study observations and caveats: Pre-infection memory contained some responding clones, which suggested that cross-reactive memory had joined. CD4+ bias marked clones expanding day 15 to 37, unlike balanced contracting clones.

The V gene's germline CDR1 is SGHKS and CDR2 YYEKEE (reference sequence). The trim removed 0 bases at V and 4 bases at J, leaving 7 bases unmatched. The CDR3 runs to 16 residues. TCRdb reprocessed the 5' RACE reads with MiXCR, giving one entry per CDR3 protein. The sample lists 120,000 or so distinct CDR3 sequences, about 5.9% seen once, with about 2.2% in the top ten. The material sequenced was PBMCs or a T cell subset sorted from them (not recorded which). V gene TRBV5-5 combines with J gene TRBJ1-2; TRBD1 agrees at 9 bases. The receptor was derived from an adult woman who had mild COVID-19 (a few samples of this study predate the infection). Cell type and time point are not known. CDR3 sequence: CASSLAGGQGSYGYTF. CDR3 DNA sequence: TGTGCCAGCAGCTTGGCCGGGGGACAGGGAAGCTATGGCTACACCTTC.